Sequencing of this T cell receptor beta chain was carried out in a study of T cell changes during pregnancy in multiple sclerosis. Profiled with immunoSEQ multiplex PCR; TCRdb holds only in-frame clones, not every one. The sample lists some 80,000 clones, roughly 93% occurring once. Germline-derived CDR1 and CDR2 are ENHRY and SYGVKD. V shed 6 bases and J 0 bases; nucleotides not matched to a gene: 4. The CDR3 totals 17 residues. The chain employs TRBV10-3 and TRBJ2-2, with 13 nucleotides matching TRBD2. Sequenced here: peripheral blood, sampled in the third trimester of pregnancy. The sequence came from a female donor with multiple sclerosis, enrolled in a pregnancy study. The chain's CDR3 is CAIRGLAGHANTGELFF. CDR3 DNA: TGTGCCATCAGGGGACTAGCGGGGCACGCGAACACCGGGGAGCTGTTTTTT.